The clone carrying this T cell receptor beta chain has a single count. Its antigen is currently unknown. Time point given: week 23, last vaccination. Every single dose of the vaccine, 300 ug of mutant IDH1 20-mer peptide, came with topical imiquimod. The source of the sample is a study of a mutant IDH1 vaccine in newly diagnosed glioma. The repertoire was sequenced with immunoSEQ multiplex PCR; TCRdb's copy has only in-frame clones and lacks some. Of 70,000 to 95,000 clones listed, about 85% were seen once; the top ten hold approximately 0.8%. V was pared by 8 bases and J by 4 bases, with 16 bases between. The CDR3 has 14 amino acids. The germline gives CDR1 SNHLY, CDR2 FYNNEI.

The chain combines TRBV2 with TRBJ2-3; D might be TRBD2 (6 bases). Sample: PBMCs, taken from a glioma patient whose treatment included an IDH1 peptide vaccine. The sequence came from a woman in her forties or fifties with glioma. CDR3: CASSLASYSDTQYF. CDR3 in DNA: TGTGCCAGCTCCCTAGCGTCTTACTCAGATACGCAGTATTTT.